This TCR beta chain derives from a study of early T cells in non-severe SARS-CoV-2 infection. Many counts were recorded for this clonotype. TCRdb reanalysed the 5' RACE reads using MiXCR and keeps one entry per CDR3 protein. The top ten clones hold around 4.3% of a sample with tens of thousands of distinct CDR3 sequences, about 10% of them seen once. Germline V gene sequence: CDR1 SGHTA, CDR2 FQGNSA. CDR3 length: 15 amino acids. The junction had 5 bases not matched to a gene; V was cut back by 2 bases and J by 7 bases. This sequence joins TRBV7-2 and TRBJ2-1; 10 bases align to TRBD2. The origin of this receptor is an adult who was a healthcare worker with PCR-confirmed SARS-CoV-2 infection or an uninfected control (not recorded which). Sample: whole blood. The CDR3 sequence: CASSLQAGGPNEQFF. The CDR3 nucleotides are TGTGCCAGCAGCTTACAAGCGGGGGGGCCTAATGAGCAGTTCTTC.